This record concerns one T cell receptor (beta chain) sequence. Its antigen is not known. Reverse transcribing all isolated RNA meant expressed TCRB transcripts were sequenced. Method: immunoSEQ multiplex PCR; TCRdb's copy keeps in-frame clones and lacks some. The sample lists approximately 360,000 clones; roughly 12% were seen once. This entry comes from a study of beta chain features in type 1 diabetes. Findings of the study overall: For patients and controls alike, PCR might favor shorter templates to the same degree. Moderately but significantly shorter TCRB CDR3s were found in Type 1 diabetes patients in all four CD4+ subsets. Here, the possible influence of HLA type (on TCRB rearrangement) remained unresolved.

Germline CDR1 and CDR2: MGHDK and SYGVNS. V dropped 4 bases and J dropped 4; count of bases not matched to a gene: 7. This CDR3 region has 14 residues. The sequenced sample was naive CD4+ T cells from blood. The rearrangement links TRBV25-1 to TRBJ2-7; 7 positions agree with TRBD2. The TCR comes from a woman younger than 35 with type 1 diabetes. The CDR3 nucleotides read TGTGCCAGCAGTGGGGGACTACCTCCATACGAGCAGTACTTC. Its translation is CASSGGLPPYEQYF.